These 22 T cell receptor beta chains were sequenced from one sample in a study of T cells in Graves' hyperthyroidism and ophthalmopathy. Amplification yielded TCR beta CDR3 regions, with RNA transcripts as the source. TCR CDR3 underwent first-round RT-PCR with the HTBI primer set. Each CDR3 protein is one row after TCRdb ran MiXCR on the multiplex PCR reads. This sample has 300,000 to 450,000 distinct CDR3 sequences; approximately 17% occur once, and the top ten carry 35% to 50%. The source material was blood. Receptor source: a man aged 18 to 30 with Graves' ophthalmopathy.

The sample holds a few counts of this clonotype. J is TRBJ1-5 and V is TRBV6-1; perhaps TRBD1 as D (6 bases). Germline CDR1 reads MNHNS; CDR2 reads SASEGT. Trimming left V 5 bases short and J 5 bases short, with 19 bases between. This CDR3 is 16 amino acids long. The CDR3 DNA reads TGTGCCAGCAGTCCCCCAGGGGTAGGGGGTGATCAGCCCCAGCATTTT. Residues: CASSPPGVGGDQPQHF.

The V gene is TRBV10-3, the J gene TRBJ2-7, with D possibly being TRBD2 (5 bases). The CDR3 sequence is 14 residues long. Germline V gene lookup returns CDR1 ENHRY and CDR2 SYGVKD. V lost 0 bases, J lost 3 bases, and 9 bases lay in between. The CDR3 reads CAISESSGNYEQYF. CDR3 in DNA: TGTGCCATCAGTGAGTCGAGCGGAAACTACGAGCAGTACTTC.

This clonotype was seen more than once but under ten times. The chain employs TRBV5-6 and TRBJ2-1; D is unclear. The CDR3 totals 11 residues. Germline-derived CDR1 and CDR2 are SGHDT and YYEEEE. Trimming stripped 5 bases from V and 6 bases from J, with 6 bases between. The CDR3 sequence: CASRVRNEQFF. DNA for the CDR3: TGTGCCAGCAGGGTCCGCAATGAGCAGTTCTTC.

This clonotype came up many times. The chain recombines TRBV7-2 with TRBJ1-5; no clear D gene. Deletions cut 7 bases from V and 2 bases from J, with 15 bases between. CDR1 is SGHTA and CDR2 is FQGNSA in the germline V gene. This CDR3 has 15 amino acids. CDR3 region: CASTPSGQGNQPQHF. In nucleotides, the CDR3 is TGTGCCAGCACCCCATCGGGCCAGGGCAATCAGCCCCAGCATTTT.

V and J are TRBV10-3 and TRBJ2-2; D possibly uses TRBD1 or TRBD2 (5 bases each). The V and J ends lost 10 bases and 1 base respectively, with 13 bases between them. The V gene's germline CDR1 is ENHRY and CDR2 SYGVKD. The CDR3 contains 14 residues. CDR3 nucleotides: TGTGCCACCTCCGAGGGGTTGAACACCGGGGAGCTGTTTTTT. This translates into CATSEGLNTGELFF.

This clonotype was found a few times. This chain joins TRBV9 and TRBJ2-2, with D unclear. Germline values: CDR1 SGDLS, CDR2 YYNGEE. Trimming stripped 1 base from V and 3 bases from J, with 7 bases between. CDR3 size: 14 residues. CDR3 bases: TGTGCCAGCAGCGTAAAACCACACACCGGGGAGCTGTTTTTT. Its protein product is CASSVKPHTGELFF.

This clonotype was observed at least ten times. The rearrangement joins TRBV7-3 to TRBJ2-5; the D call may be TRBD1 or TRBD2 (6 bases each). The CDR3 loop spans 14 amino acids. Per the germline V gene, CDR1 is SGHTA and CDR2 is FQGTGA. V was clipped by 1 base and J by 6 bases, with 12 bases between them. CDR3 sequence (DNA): TGTGCCAGCAGCTTAAGGGGGGCGGAGAAGACCCAGTACTTC. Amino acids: CASSLRGAEKTQYF.

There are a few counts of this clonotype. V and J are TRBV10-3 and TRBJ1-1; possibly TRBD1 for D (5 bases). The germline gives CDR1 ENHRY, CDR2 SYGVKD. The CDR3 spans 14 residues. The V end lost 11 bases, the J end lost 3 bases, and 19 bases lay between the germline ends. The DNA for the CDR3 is TGTGCCTCAAGACGGACTGGGGGGGACACTGAAGCTTTCTTT. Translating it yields CASRRTGGDTEAFF.

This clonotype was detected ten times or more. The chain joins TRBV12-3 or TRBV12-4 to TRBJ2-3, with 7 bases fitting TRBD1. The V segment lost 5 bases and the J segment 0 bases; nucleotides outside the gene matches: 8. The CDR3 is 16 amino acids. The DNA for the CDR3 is TGTGCCAGCAGTACCGGACAGGCCACTAGCACAGATACGCAGTATTTT. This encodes CASSTGQATSTDTQYF.

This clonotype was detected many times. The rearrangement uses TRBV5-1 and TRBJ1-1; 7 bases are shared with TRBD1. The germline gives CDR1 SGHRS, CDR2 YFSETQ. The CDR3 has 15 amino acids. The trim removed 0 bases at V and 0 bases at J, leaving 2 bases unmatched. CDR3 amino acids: CASSLGDSMNTEAFF. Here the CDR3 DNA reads TGCGCCAGCAGCTTGGGGGACAGTATGAACACTGAAGCTTTCTTT.

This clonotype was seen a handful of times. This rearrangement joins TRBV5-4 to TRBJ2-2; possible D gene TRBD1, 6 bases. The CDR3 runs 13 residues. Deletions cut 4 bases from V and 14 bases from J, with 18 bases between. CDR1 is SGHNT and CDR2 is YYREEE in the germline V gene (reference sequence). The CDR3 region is CASSDPGGGDLFF. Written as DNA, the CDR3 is TGTGCCAGCAGCGACCCCGGTGGGGGCGACCTGTTTTTT.

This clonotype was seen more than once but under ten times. The CDR3 DNA reads TGTGCCAGCAGCCGGGACAGGGAGGGAAAACTGTTTTTT. This gives the protein CASSRDREGKLFF. The J gene is TRBJ1-4, the V gene TRBV6-2 or TRBV6-3; 9 bases map to TRBD1. V lost 6 bases, J lost 10 bases, and 6 bases stayed unmatched. The CDR3 spans 13 residues. The germline CDR1 and CDR2 sequences are MNHEY and SVGEGT.

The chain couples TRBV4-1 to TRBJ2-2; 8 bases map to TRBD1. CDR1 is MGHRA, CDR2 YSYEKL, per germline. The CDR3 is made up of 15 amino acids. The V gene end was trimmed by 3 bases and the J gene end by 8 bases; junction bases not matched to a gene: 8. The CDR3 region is CASSHLSGGEGELFF. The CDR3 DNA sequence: TGCGCCAGCAGCCACCTCTCAGGGGGCGAGGGGGAGCTGTTTTTT.

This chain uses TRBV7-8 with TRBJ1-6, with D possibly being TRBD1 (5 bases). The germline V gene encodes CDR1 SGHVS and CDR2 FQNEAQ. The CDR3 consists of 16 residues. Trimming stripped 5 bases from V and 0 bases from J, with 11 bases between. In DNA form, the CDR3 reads TGTGCCAGCAGCGCCGAAAGGGGCTCCTATAATTCACCCCTCCACTTT. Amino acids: CASSAERGSYNSPLHF.

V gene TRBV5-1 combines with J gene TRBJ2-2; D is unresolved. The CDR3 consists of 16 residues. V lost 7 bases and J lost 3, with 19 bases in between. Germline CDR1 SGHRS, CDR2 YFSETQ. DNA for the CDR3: TGCGCCAGCGTACCTCTTGACCCGTCGTACACCGGGGAGCTGTTTTTT. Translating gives CASVPLDPSYTGELFF.

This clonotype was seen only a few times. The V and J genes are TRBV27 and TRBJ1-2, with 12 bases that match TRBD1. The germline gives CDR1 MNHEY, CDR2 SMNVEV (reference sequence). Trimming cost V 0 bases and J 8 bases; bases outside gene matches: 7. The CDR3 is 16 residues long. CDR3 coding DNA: TGTGCCAGCAGTTTATCGGGGGGGACAGGGGGCATGGGCTACACCTTC. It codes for CASSLSGGTGGMGYTF.

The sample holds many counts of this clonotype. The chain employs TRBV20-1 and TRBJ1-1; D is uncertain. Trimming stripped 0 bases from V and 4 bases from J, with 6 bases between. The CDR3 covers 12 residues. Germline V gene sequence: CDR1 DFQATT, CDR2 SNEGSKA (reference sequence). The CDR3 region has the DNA TGCAGTGCTAGAGATCCCCTCACTGAAGCTTTCTTT. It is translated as CSARDPLTEAFF.

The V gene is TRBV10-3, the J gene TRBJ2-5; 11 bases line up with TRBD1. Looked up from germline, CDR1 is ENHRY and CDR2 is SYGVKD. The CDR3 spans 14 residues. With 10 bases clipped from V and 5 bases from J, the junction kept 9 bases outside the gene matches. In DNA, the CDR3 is TGTGCCACAGTCCGGGACAGGGGGAAGGAGACCCAGTACTTC. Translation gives CATVRDRGKETQYF.

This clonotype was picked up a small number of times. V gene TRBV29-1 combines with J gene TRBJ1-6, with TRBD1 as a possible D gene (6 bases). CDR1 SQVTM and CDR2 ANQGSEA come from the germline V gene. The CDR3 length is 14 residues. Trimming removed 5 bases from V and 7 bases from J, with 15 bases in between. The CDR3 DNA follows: TGCAGCGTTCTTTTAGGGGGAGGAAATTCACCCCTCCACTTT. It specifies CSVLLGGGNSPLHF.

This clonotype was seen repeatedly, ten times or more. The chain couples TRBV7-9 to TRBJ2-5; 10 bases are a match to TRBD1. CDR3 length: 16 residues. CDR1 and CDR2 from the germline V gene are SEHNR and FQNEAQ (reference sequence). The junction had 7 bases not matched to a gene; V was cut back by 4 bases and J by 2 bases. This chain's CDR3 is CASSSYDRGQQETQYF. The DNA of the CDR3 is TGTGCCAGCAGCTCCTACGACAGGGGGCAACAAGAGACCCAGTACTTC.

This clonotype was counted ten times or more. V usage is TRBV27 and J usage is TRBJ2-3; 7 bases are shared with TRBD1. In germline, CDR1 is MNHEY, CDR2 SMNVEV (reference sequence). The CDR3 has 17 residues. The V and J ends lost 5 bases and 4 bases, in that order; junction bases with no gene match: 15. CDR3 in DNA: TGTGCCAGCAGTCAATTACAGGGGTTGTACGTAGCAGATACGCAGTATTTT. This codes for CASSQLQGLYVADTQYF.

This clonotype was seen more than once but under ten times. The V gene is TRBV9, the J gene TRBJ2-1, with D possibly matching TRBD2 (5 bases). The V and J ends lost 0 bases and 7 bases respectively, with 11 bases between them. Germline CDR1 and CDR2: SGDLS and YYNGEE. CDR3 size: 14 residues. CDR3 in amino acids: CASSVARLPNEQFF. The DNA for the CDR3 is TGTGCCAGCAGCGTAGCCCGACTACCTAATGAGCAGTTCTTC.